This T cell receptor (beta chain) was obtained from a study of regulatory T cells in long-lasting Graves disease. Described time point: persistent/refractory GD, antithyroid drugs over 5 years with positive TRAb. The TCR library was made from RNA extracted from PBMCs. Researchers made TCR beta libraries by using iRepertoire HTBI primers and running Arm-PCR on CDR3 regions. TCRdb analysed the multiplex PCR reads with MiXCR anew, one entry per CDR3 protein. The sample lists 500,000 to 800,000 distinct CDR3 sequences, about 30% occurring once. This clonotype occurred many times. The source of this sequence is a female donor with Graves disease. Sequencing used peripheral blood mononuclear cells (PBMCs), obtained when the disease was refractory, from a patient treated with antithyroid drugs.

CDR3 amino acids: CASTLSGTETQYF. CDR3 nucleotide sequence: TGTGCCAGCACCCTTAGCGGGACGGAGACCCAGTACTTC. The chain combines TRBV12-3 or TRBV12-4 with TRBJ2-5; 8 bases agree with TRBD2. CDR3 size: 13 residues. V trimming: 7 bases; J trimming: 5 bases; junction bases outside the gene matches: 6.